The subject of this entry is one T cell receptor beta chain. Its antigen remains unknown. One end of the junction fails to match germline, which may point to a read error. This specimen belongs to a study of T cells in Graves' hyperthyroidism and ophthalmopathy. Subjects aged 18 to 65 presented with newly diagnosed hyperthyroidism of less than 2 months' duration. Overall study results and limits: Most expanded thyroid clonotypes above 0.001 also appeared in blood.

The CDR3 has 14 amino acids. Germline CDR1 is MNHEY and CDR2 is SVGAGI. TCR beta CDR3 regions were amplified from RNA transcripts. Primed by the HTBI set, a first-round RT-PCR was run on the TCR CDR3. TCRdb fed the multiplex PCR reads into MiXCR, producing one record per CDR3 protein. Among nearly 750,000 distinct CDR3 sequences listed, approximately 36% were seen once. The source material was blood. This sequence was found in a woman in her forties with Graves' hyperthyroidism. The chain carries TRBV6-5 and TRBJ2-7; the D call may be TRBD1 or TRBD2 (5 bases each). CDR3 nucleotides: TGTGCCATCAGTTACGGGGCGGAGGCCTACGAGCAGTACTTC. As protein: CAISYGAEAYEQYF.